This T cell receptor beta chain was profiled in a study of T cells in Graves' hyperthyroidism and ophthalmopathy (dated 2019 in TCRdb). Looking at the study overall: Peripheral blood samples were taken at initial diagnosis, before any treatment was given. After sampling, hyperthyroidism patients received methimazole starting at 30 mg daily, and ophthalmopathy patients received high-dose intravenous methylprednisolone. The paper describes TCR Vbeta CDR3 sequencing of about 140 peripheral blood samples, made up of 43 ophthalmopathy patients, roughly 72 hyperthyroidism patients and some 17 progressor patients. For training and testing, the 110 or so patients in the discovery cohort were randomly divided in a 7:3 ratio. To identify distinguishing TCR V-J signatures, a discovery cohort of 90 to 100 patients was used, comprising 43 with Graves' ophthalmopathy and 57 with stable Graves' hyperthyroidism. The study also compared thyroid tissue and blood T-cell repertoires from five or six Graves' hyperthyroidism patients. Prospective prediction of ophthalmopathy was tested in an independent validation cohort of 18 hyperthyroidism patients and roughly 16 patients who later progressed to ophthalmopathy.

The CDR3 spans 17 residues, from the cysteine through the phenylalanine. Of the read, only the CDR3 DNA is kept; its 51 bases are in frame from base 1. The germline V gene sets CDR1 to SNHLY and CDR2 to FYNNEI. From V the trimming removes 5 bases and from J it removes 9 bases, while the gene matches leave 13 bases of the junction unaccounted for. Ophthalmopathy patients had moderately to severely active disease, with a Clinical Activity Score of 3 or more, a NOSPECS grade of 4 or more, and a disease duration of less than 3 months. The study excluded patients with uncontrolled infections, other autoimmune diseases, pregnancy or lactation. Diagnoses relied on clinical symptoms, serum thyroxine and TRAb, thyroid ultrasound and orbital computed tomography. PBMCs were isolated from about 9.2 ml of fresh peripheral blood by Ficoll-Paque density gradient centrifugation. Total RNA was extracted using Trizol reagent, and RNA quality was assessed on an Agilent 2100 Bioanalyzer.

Beyond this particular receptor, the publication reports: No statistical method was used to set the sample size in advance, and investigators knew the group allocation. A model built on a 13 V-J signature distinguished ophthalmopathy from stable hyperthyroidism, reaching roughly 88% sensitivity and 81.08% specificity in cross-validation and 80%/75% in testing. During validation, the model predicted progression to ophthalmopathy a median of approximately 7 months ahead of onset, with roughly 65% sensitivity and 72% to 80% specificity. Most expanded thyroid clonotypes (frequency above 0.001) were also detected in blood, suggesting blood repertoires may reflect thyroid immune responses.

This clonotype was recorded at least ten times. Its antigen has not been determined. No much larger clone is present one base from it, and per-base qualities are unavailable. The TCR beta CDR3 regions were amplified from the RNA transcripts. The TCR CDR3 was subjected to a first round of RT-PCR using the HTBI primer set and the Qiagen OneStep RT-PCR kit. A second multiplex PCR round built the libraries, followed by size selection and purification. Sequencing of the libraries was done on an Illumina HiSeq2000 using paired-end 100 bp reads. In the authors' own workflow: SOAPnuke was used to process the raw data, throwing out any read that contained adapters or uncalled bases, had a mean Phred below 15, or lacked an exact constant-primer or identifier match. COPE v1.2.5 was used to merge high-quality paired reads, and clonotypes were defined as unique nucleotide sequences. Clonotypes were aligned to IMGT TRBV, TRBD and TRBJ reference segments using MiTCR v1.1. The analysis included only V-J combinations with a frequency above 0.0001, which together covered 99% to 99.2% of the repertoires. The TCS score was defined as F50 (clonal expansion) divided by E x V (chaos), with BLOSUM62-based TCRdist calculated between CDR3 peptides within each V-J. Welch's t-statistics and random forest reduced fewer than 600 V-J features to about 12, which were used in a naive Bayes classifier (R e1071). TCRdb handled the public reads itself, with Q25 trimming in fastp and clone calling in MiXCR, and kept productive beta chains. Every distinct CDR3 protein forms one entry, paired with its most common genes and DNA. The V and J calls follow TCRdb's processing rather than the paper's. The sample records some 580,000 distinct CDR3 sequences, more than 15% of which are singletons. Less than 3.5% of the sample is taken by the ten largest.

This sequence uses TRBV2 and TRBJ2-1; TRBD2 lines up with 13 middle nucleotides. The sample consisted of blood. The origin of this receptor is a middle-aged woman with Graves' ophthalmopathy. The CDR3 reads CASSRLAGGSLGGEQFF. The DNA is as follows: TGTGCCAGCAGTAGACTAGCGGGAGGCTCTTTAGGTGGTGAGCAGTTCTTC.